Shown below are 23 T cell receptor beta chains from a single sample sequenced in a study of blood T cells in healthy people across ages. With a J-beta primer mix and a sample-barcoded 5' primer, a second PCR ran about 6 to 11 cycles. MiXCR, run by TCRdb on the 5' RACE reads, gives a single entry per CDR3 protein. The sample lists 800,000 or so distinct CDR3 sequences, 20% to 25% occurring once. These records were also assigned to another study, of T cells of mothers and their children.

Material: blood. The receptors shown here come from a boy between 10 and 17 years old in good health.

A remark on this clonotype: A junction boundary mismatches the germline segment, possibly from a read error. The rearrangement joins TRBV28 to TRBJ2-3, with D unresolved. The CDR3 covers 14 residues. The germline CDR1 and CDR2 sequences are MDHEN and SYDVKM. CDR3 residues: CAGSSASPRDTQYF. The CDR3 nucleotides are TGTGCCGGCAGTTCCGCCTCTCCAAGGGATACGCAGTATTTT.

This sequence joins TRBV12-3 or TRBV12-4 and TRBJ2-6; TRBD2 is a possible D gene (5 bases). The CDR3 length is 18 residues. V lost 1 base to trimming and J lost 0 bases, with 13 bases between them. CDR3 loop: CASSLGELTISGANVLTF. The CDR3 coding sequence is TGTGCCAGCAGTTTAGGGGAGCTGACGATCTCTGGGGCCAACGTCCTGACTTTC.

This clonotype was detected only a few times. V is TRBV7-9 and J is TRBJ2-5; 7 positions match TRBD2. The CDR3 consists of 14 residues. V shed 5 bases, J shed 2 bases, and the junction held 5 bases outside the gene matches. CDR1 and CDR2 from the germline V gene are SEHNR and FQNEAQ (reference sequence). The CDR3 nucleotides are TGTGCCAGCAGCCGGACTAGAGAACAAGAGACCCAGTACTTC. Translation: CASSRTREQETQYF.

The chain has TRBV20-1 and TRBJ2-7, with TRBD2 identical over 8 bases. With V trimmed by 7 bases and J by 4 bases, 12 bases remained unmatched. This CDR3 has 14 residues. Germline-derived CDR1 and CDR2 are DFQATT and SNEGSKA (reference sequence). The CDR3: CSGKDEREIYEQYF. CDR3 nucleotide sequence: TGCAGTGGGAAGGATGAGCGGGAGATTTACGAGCAGTACTTC.

The CDR3 sequence: CASLPSGYTTDTQYF. As DNA, the CDR3 is TGTGCCAGCTTGCCTAGCGGATATACCACAGATACGCAGTATTTT. This chain connects TRBV7-2 to TRBJ2-3; 7 nucleotides match TRBD2. The CDR3 is made up of 15 amino acids. Losses at the gene ends were 8 bases for V and 2 bases for J; bases not matched to a gene: 10. CDR1 and CDR2 from the germline V gene are SGHTA and FQGNSA.

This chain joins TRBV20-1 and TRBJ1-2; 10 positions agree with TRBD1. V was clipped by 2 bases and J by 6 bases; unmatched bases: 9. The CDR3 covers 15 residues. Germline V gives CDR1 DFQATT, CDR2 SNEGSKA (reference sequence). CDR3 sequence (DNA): TGCAGTGCTAGACACCCCGGGACAGGGGATCATGGCTACACCTTC. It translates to CSARHPGTGDHGYTF.

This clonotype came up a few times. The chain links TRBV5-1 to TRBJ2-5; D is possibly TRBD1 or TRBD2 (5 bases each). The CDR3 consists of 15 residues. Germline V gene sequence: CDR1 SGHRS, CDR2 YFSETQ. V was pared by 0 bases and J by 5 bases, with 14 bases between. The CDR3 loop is CASSLALGTTETQYF. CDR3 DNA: TGCGCCAGCAGCTTGGCGCTAGGGACGACGGAGACCCAGTACTTC.

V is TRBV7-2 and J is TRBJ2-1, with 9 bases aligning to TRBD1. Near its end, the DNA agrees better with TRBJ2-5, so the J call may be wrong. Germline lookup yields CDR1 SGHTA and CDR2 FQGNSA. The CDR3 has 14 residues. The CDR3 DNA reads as TGTGCCAGCAGCCCCGGACAGGGGAGAAAGACCCAGTACTTC. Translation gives CASSPGQGRKTQYF.

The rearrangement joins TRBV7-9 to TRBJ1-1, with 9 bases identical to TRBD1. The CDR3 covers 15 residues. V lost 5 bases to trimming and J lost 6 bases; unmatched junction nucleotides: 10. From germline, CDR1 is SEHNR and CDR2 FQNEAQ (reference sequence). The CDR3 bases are TGTGCCAGCAGCCCGGACAGGGGTCTGTATTCTGAAGCTTTCTTT. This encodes CASSPDRGLYSEAFF.

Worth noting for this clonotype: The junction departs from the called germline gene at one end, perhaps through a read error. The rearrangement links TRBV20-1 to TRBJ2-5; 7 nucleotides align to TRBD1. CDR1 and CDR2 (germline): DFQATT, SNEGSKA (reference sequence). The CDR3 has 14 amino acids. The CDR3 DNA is TGCAGTGCTCTGTCGGGACAGTTATACTACGAGCAGGACTTC. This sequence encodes CSALSGQLYYEQDF.

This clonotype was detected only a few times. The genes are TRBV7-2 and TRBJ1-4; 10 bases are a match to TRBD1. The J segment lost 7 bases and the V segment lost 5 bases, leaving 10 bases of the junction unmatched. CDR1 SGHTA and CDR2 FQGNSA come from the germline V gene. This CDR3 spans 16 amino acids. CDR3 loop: CASSGRATGGSEKLFF. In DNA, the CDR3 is TGTGCCAGCAGCGGCCGCGCGACAGGGGGCTCTGAAAAACTGTTTTTT.

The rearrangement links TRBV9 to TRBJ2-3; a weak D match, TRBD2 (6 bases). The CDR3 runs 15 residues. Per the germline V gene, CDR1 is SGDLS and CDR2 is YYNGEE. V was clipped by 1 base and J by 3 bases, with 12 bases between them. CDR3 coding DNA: TGTGCCAGCAGCGTATACGGGGGAGAGACAGATACGCAGTATTTT. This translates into CASSVYGGETDTQYF.

In DNA form, the CDR3 reads TGTGCCAGCAGTGCCAGGACCCCCGGGGGGGGGCCCCAGCATTTT. As protein: CASSARTPGGGPQHF. The V gene is TRBV12-3 or TRBV12-4, the J gene TRBJ1-5; a weak D match, TRBD1 (5 bases). V was shortened by 5 bases and J by 9 bases, with 20 bases between the two germline ends. The CDR3 spans 15 residues.

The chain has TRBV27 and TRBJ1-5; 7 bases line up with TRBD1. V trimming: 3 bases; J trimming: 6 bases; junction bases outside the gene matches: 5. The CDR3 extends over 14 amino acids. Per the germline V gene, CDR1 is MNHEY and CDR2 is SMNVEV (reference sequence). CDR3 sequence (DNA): TGTGCCAGCAGTTTGGACAGGTTTACTCAGCCCCAGCATTTT. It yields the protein CASSLDRFTQPQHF.

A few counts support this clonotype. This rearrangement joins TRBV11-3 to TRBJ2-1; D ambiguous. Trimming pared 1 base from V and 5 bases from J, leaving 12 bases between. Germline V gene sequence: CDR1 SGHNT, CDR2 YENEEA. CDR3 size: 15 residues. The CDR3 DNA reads TGTGCCAGCAGCTTAGGGGGTAGCACCAACAATGAGCAGTTCTTC. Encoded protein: CASSLGGSTNNEQFF.

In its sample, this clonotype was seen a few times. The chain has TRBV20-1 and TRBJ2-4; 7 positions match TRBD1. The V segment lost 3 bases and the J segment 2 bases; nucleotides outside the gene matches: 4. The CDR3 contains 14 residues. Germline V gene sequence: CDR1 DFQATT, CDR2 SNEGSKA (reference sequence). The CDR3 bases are TGCAGTGCTAGTACGACAGGGACCAAAAACATTCAGTACTTC. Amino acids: CSASTTGTKNIQYF.

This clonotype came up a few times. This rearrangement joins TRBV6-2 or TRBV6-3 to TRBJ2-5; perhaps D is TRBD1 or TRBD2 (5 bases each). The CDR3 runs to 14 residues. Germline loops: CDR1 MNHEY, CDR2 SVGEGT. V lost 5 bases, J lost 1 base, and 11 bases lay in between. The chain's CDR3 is CASSRDPTQETQYF. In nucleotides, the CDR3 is TGTGCCAGCAGTCGGGACCCTACCCAAGAGACCCAGTACTTC.

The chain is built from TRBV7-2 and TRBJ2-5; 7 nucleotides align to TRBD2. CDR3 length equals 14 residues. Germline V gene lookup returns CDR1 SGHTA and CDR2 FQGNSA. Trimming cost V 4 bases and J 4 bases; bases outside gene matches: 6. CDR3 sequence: CASSSNSGPETQYF. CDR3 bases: TGTGCCAGCAGCTCTAATAGCGGGCCAGAGACCCAGTACTTC. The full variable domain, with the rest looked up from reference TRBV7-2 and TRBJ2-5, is GAGVSQSPSNKVTEKGKDVELRCDPISGHTALYWYRQSLGQGLEFLIYFQGNSAPDKSGLPSDRFSAERTGGSVSTLTIQRTQQEDSAVYLCASSSNSGPETQYFGPGTRLLVL.

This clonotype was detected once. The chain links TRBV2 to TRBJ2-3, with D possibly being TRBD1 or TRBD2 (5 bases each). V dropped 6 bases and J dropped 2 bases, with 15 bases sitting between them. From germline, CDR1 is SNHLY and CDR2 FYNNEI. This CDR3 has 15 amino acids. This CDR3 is CASRREKGTTDTQYF. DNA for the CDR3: TGTGCCAGCAGGAGAGAAAAGGGGACCACAGATACGCAGTATTTT.

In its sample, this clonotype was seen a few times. This chain's CDR3 is CSAATTPGTGNSPLHF. The DNA of the CDR3 is TGCAGTGCCGCGACGACACCGGGGACGGGTAATTCACCCCTCCACTTT. The chain has TRBV20-1 and TRBJ1-6; perhaps TRBD1 as D (5 bases). Germline loops: CDR1 DFQATT, CDR2 SNEGSKA (reference sequence). V was pared by 6 bases and J by 6 bases, with 21 bases between. The CDR3 covers 16 residues.

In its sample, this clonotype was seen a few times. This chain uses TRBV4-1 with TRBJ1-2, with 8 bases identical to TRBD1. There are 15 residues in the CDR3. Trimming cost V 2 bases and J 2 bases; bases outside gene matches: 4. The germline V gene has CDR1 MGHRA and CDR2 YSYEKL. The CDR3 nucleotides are TGCGCCAGCAGCCAATTTGGACAGGGCAACTATGGCTACACCTTC. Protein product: CASSQFGQGNYGYTF.

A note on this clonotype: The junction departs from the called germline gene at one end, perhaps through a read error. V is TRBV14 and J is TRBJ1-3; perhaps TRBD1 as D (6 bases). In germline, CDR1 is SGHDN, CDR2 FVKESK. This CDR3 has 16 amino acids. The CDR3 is CASSRGGGYSGNTIYF. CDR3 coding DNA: TGTGCCAGCAGCCGGGGAGGGGGATACTCTGGAAATACCATATATTTT.

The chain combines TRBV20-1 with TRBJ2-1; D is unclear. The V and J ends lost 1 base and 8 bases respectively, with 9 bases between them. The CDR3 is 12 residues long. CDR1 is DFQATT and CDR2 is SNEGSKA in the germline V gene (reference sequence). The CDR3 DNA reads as TGCAGTGCTAGAGGGGTTCGGGATGAGCAGTTCTTC. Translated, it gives CSARGVRDEQFF.